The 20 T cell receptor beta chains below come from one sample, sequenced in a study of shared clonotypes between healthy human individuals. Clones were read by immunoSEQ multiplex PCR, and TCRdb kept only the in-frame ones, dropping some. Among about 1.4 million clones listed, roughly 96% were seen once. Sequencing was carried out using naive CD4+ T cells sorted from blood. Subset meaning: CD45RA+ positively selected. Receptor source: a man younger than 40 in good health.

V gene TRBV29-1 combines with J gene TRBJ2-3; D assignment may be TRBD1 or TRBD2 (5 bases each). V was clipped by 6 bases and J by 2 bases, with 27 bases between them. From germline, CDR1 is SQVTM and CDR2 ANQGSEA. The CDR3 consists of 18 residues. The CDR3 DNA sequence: TGCAGCGTCCAACAGCCCCGCACTAGGCCAGGGAACACAGATACGCAGTATTTT. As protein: CSVQQPRTRPGNTDTQYF.

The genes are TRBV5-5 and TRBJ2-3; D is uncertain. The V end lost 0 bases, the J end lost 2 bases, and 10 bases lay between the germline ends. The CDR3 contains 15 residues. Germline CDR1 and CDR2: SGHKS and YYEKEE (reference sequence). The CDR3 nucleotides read TGTGCCAGCAGCTTGGACGCGACGGACACAGATACGCAGTATTTT. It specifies CASSLDATDTDTQYF.

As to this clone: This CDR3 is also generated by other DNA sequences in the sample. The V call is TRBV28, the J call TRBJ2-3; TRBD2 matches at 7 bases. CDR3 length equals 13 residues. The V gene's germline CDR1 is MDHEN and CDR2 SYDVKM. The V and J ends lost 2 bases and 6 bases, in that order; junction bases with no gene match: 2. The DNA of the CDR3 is TGTGCCAGCAGTTTAGCGGGAGAGGATACGCAGTATTTT. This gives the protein CASSLAGEDTQYF.

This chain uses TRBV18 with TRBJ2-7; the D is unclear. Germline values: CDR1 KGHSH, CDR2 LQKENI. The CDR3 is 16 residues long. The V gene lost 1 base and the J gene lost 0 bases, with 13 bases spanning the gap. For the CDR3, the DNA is TGTGCCAGCTCACCACTCGCGTTTCGGGCCTCCTACGAGCAGTACTTC. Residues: CASSPLAFRASYEQYF. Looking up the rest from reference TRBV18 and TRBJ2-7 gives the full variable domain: NAGVMQNPRHLVRRRGQEARLRCSPMKGHSHVYWYRQLPEEGLKFMVYLQKENIIDESGMPKERFSAEFPKEGPSILRIQQVVRGDSAAYFCASSPLAFRASYEQYFGPGTRLTVT.

CDR3: CASSLRVGPSTDTQYF. The DNA of the CDR3 is TGTGCCAGCAGCTTGCGGGTCGGACCTAGCACAGATACGCAGTATTTT. This chain uses TRBV5-4 with TRBJ2-3, with no clear D. V was pared by 1 base and J by 0 bases, with 12 bases between. CDR3 length: 16 amino acids. The germline V gene encodes CDR1 SGHNT and CDR2 YYREEE (reference sequence).

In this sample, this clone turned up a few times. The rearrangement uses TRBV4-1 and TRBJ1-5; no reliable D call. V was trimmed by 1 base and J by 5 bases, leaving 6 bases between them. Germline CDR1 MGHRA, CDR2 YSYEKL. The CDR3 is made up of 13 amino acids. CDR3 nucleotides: TGCGCCAGCAGCCAAGCCCTCGATCAGCCCCAGCATTTT. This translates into CASSQALDQPQHF.

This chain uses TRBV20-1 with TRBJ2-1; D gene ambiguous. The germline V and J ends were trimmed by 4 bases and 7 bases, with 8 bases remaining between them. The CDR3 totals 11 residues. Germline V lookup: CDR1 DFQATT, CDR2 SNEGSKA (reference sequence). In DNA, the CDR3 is TGCAGTGCTACTATCATTAATGAGCAGTTCTTC. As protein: CSATIINEQFF.

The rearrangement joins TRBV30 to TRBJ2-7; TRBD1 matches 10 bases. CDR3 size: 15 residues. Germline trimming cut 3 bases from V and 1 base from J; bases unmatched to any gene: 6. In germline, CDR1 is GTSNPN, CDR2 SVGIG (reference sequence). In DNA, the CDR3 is TGTGCCTGGAGGACAGGGGGCCAAATTTCCTACGAGCAGTACTTC. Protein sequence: CAWRTGGQISYEQYF. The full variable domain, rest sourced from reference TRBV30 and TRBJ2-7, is SQTIHQWPATLVQPVGSPLSLECTVEGTSNPNLYWYRQAAGRGLQLLFYSVGIGQISSEVPQNLSASRPQDRQFILSSKKLLLSDSGFYLCAWRTGGQISYEQYFGPGTRLTVT.

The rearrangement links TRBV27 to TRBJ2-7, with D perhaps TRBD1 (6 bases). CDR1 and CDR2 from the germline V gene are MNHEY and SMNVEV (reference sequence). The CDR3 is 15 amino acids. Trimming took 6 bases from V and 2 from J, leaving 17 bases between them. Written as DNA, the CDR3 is TGTGCCAGCAGCTTCTCATCAGGGGTCCCCTACGAGCAGTACTTC. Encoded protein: CASSFSSGVPYEQYF.

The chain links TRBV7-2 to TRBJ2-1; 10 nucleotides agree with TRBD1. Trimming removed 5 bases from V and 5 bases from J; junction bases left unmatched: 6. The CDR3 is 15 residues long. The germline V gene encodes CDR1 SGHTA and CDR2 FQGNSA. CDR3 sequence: CASSAEGQGNNEQFF. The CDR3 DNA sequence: TGTGCCAGCAGCGCCGAGGGACAGGGGAACAATGAGCAGTTCTTC.

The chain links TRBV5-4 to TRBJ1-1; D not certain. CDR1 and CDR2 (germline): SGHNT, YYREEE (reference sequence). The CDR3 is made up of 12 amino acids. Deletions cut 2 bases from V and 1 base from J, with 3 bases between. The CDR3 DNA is TGTGCCAGCAGCTTACAGAACACTGAAGCTTTCTTT. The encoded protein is CASSLQNTEAFF.

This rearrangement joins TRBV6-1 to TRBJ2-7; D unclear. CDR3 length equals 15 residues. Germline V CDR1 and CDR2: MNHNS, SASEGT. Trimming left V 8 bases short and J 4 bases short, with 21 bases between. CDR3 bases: TGTGCCAGCGGCCTTCGGTCAGCCGACAATTACGAGCAGTACTTC. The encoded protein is CASGLRSADNYEQYF.

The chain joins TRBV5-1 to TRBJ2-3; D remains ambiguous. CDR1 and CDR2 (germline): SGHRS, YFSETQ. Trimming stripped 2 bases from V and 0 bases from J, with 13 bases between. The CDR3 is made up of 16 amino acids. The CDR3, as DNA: TGCGCCAGCAGCTTATCTCGACATGCTAGCACAGATACGCAGTATTTT. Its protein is CASSLSRHASTDTQYF.

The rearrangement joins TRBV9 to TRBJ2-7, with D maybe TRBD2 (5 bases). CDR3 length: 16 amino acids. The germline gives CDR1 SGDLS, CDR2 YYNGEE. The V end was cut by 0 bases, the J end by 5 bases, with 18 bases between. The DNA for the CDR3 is TGTGCCAGCAGCGTAGGTGGTTGGGCGGGTACCCACGAGCAGTACTTC. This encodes CASSVGGWAGTHEQYF.

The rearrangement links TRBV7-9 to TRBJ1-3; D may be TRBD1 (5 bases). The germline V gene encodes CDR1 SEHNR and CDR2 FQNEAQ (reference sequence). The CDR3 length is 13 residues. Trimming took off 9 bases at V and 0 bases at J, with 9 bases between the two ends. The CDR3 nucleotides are TGTGCCAGACAGGAAAACTCTGGAAACACCATATATTTT. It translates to CARQENSGNTIYF.

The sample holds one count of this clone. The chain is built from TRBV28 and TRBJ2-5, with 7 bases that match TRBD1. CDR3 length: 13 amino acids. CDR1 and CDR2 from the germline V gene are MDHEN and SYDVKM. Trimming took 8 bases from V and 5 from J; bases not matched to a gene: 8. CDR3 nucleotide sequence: TGTGCCAGCGGGACAGTACCCATTGAGACCCAGTACTTC. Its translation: CASGTVPIETQYF.

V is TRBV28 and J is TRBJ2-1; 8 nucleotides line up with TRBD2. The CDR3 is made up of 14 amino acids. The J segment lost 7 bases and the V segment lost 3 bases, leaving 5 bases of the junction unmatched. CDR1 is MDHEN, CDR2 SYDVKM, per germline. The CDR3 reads CASSLPASGNEQFF. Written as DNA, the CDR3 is TGTGCCAGCAGTTTGCCCGCTAGCGGGAATGAGCAGTTCTTC.

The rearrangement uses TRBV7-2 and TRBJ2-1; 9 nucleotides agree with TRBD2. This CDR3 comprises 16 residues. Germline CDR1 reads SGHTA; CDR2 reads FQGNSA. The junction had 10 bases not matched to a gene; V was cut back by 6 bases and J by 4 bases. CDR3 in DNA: TGTGCCAGCAGATTTAGCGGGAGCGATCGATACAATGAGCAGTTCTTC. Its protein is CASRFSGSDRYNEQFF.

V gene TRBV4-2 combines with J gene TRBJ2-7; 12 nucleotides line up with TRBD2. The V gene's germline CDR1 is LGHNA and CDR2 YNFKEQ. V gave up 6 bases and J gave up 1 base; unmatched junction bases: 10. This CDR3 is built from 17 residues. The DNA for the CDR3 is TGTGCCAGCAGTCAATCCAGGACTAGCGGGGCTTCCTACGAGCAGTACTTC. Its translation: CASSQSRTSGASYEQYF.

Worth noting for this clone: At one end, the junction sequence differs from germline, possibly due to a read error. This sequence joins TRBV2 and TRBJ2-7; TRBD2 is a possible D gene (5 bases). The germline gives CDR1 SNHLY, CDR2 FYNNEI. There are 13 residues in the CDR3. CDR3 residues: CASCDWRRDEQYF. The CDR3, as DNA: TGTGCCAGCTGTGATTGGCGGCGGGACGAGCAGTACTTC.